The T cell receptor beta chain under discussion was sequenced for a study of response to subunit inactivated influenza vaccine. CDR3 size: 13 residues. CDR1 and CDR2 (germline): SGHDT, YYEEEE. V was pared by 2 bases and J by 8 bases, with 11 bases between. TCRdb re-derived calls from the RT-PCR reads in MiXCR, one entry per CDR3 protein. The sample has about 160,000 distinct CDR3 sequences, around 9.9% seen once. The table lists this clonotype with a few counts. This chain uses TRBV5-6 with TRBJ2-1; D gene uncertain. The sample consisted of non-naive T cells sorted from PBMCs, taken around seven weeks after vaccination. This sequence originates from a man in his forties or fifties who received an inactivated influenza vaccine. CDR3 residues: CASSFWLSHEQFF. The CDR3 nucleotides read TGTGCCAGCAGCTTTTGGCTTTCTCATGAGCAGTTCTTC.